What follows is one T cell receptor (beta chain) and its context. TRAV- and TRBV-specific primers primed first-strand cDNA, covering alpha and beta chains. For amplifying TCRs, the PCR ran for around 20 cycles with Phusion, which was used together with a constant-region primer and the adapter on the V primers. The mRNA that was isolated underwent amplification by in vitro transcription. One entry per CDR3 protein, called by TCRdb with MiXCR from the reads. Seen here are fewer than 20,000 distinct CDR3 sequences, over 65% observed once, and the top ten hold 10% to 12%. These data belong to a study of low-dose radiotherapy and immunotherapy resistance in tumors. Study details: Individuals in Cohort 2 had 1 Gy per fraction every two weeks, adding up to 13 Gy over 26 weeks. Daily, from cycle 1 day 1 and for four cycles, patients took oral aspirin 300 mg.

Trimming removed 5 bases from V and 7 bases from J, with 11 bases in between. The germline V gene has CDR1 LNHNV and CDR2 YYDKDF (reference sequence). This CDR3 has 13 amino acids. It was nivolumab, ipilimumab, aspirin, low-dose cyclophosphamide and low-dose radiotherapy that donors received. The receptor was derived from a human donor with advanced metastatic prostate, ovarian, gallbladder or colorectal cancer (not recorded which). This table probably holds off-target reads from a library built for another chain. This chain connects TRBV15 to TRBJ2-2; D gene uncertain. In nucleotides, the CDR3 is TGTGCCACCAGCCCGCGAGGCATCGGGGAGCTGTTTTTT. Protein product: CATSPRGIGELFF.